The source of this TCR beta chain is a study of shared clonotypes between healthy human individuals. Trimming removed 1 base from V and 3 bases from J, with 10 bases in between. This CDR3 has 14 amino acids. Looked up from germline, CDR1 is LNHDA and CDR2 is SQIVND (reference sequence). Measured with immunoSEQ multiplex PCR; TCRdb has only the in-frame clones, and not every one. The data show roughly 1.5 million clones, under 99% seen once. This chain joins TRBV19 and TRBJ2-7, with D perhaps matching TRBD2 (6 bases). Source material: naive CD4+ T cells sorted from blood. Subset described: CD45RA+ positively selected. This TCR was sampled from a man younger than 40 in good health. For the CDR3, the DNA is TGTGCCAGTAGTATAGCGAGGGGACTCTACGAGCAGTACTTC. It encodes CASSIARGLYEQYF.